Following are 23 T cell receptor beta chains from one sample sequenced in a study of cytomegalovirus exposure and HLA in healthy donors. PCR amplification relied on 60 Vbeta primers (plus 13 Jbeta primers). Data came from immunoSEQ multiplex PCR; TCRdb stores just in-frame clones and leaves some out. In total, the table holds 50,000 or so clones. The sample consisted of PBMCs. These TCRs come from a woman aged 18-29 years in good health and CMV-seronegative.

The chain recombines TRBV5-4 with TRBJ1-5, with D perhaps TRBD1 (6 bases). This CDR3 has 17 amino acids. Germline loops: CDR1 SGHNT, CDR2 YYREEE (reference sequence). V dropped 0 bases and J dropped 0 bases, with 13 bases sitting between them. The CDR3 loop is CASSLDRVGDSNQPQHF. CDR3 coding DNA: TGTGCCAGCAGCTTGGACAGGGTAGGGGATAGCAATCAGCCCCAGCATTTT.

This chain joins TRBV5-4 and TRBJ1-2; 8 bases fit TRBD1. The junction had 4 bases not matched to a gene; V was cut back by 2 bases and J by 4 bases. The CDR3 loop spans 14 amino acids. Germline CDR1 and CDR2: SGHNT and YYREEE (reference sequence). DNA of the CDR3: TGTGCCAGCAGCTTCACAGGGGGAGGCTATGGCTACACCTTC. Translating it yields CASSFTGGGYGYTF.

This chain connects TRBV6-1 to TRBJ2-7; D is undetermined. Germline V CDR1 and CDR2: MNHNS, SASEGT. The V end lost 0 bases, the J end lost 0 bases, and 6 bases lay between the germline ends. CDR3 length: 14 amino acids. The CDR3 sequence is CASSEARFSYEQYF. Here the CDR3 DNA reads TGTGCCAGCAGTGAAGCGAGATTCTCCTACGAGCAGTACTTC.

The chain recombines TRBV2 with TRBJ2-1; D not resolved. Trimming shortened V by 0 bases and J by 2 bases, and 8 bases separated the two germline ends. CDR3 length equals 15 residues. The germline gives CDR1 SNHLY, CDR2 FYNNEI. The CDR3 nucleotides are TGTGCCAGCAGTGAAGCCTCTAGAACCTACAATGAGCAGTTCTTC. Translating it yields CASSEASRTYNEQFF.

The rearrangement links TRBV6-6 to TRBJ2-7, with 12 positions matching TRBD2. CDR1 is MNHNY and CDR2 is SVGAGI in the germline V gene (reference sequence). The V and J ends lost 6 bases and 3 bases, in that order; junction bases with no gene match: 3. This CDR3 spans 14 amino acids. CDR3 in DNA: TGTGCCAGCAGACTAGCGGGGGGCTTCTACGAGCAGTACTTC. It codes for CASRLAGGFYEQYF.

The V gene is TRBV9, the J gene TRBJ2-1; TRBD1 aligns across 7 bases. The germline V gene has CDR1 SGDLS and CDR2 YYNGEE. The CDR3 runs 16 residues. After removal of 2 bases from V and 0 bases from J, the junction contained 5 bases not matched to a gene. CDR3 DNA: TGTGCCAGCAGCGTCTGGGACAGTAGCTCCTACAATGAGCAGTTCTTC. It translates to CASSVWDSSSYNEQFF.

The chain is built from TRBV6-5 and TRBJ1-3, with 8 bases aligning to TRBD1. Germline values: CDR1 MNHEY, CDR2 SVGAGI. This CDR3 region has 15 residues. The ends lost 5 bases at V and 0 bases at J; junction bases unmatched: 3. CDR3 sequence: CASSRTGGSGNTIYF. The CDR3, as DNA: TGTGCCAGCAGTCGAACAGGGGGCTCTGGAAACACCATATATTTT.

The chain carries TRBV19 and TRBJ1-1; TRBD1 matches 7 bases. This CDR3 contains 13 residues. After removal of 5 bases from V and 1 base from J, the junction contained 1 base not matched to a gene. In germline, CDR1 is LNHDA, CDR2 SQIVND (reference sequence). The CDR3 region has the DNA TGTGCCAGTAGTCCAGGGGGGAACACTGAAGCTTTCTTT. This sequence encodes CASSPGGNTEAFF. Complete variable domain (other parts from reference TRBV19 and TRBJ1-1): DGGITQSPKYLFRKEGQNVTLSCEQNLNHDAMYWYRQDPGQGLRLIYYSQIVNDFQKGDIAEGYSVSREKKESFPLTVTSAQKNPTAFYLCASSPGGNTEAFFGQGTRLTVV.

This rearrangement joins TRBV4-1 to TRBJ2-7, with TRBD1 as a possible D gene (5 bases). V lost 1 base and J 0 bases, leaving 10 bases between the germline ends. CDR3 size: 15 residues. Germline lookup yields CDR1 MGHRA and CDR2 YSYEKL. The CDR3 DNA reads TGCGCCAGCAGCCAAGTAACAGGTTTCTCCTACGAGCAGTACTTC. It yields the protein CASSQVTGFSYEQYF.

Frequency places this clone as medium-sized. The chain uses TRBV25-1 and TRBJ2-2, with 9 bases fitting TRBD2. The J segment lost 3 bases and the V segment lost 4 bases, leaving 0 bases of the junction unmatched. CDR1 MGHDK and CDR2 SYGVNS come from the germline V gene. The CDR3 runs 14 residues. In nucleotides, the CDR3 is TGTGCCAGCAGTGGACTAGCGGACACCGGGGAGCTGTTTTTT. The encoded protein is CASSGLADTGELFF.

The V call is TRBV20-1, the J call TRBJ1-1; D is undetermined. Per the germline V gene, CDR1 is DFQATT and CDR2 is SNEGSKA (reference sequence). The CDR3 sequence is 10 residues long. Trimming pared 6 bases from V and 5 bases from J, leaving 7 bases between. The chain's CDR3 is CSADKTEAFF. CDR3 coding DNA: TGCAGTGCCGACAAGACTGAAGCTTTCTTT.

J is TRBJ2-2 and V is TRBV18; perhaps TRBD1 as D (6 bases). The germline V and J ends were trimmed by 6 bases and 4 bases, with 15 bases remaining between them. CDR1 and CDR2 (germline): KGHSH, LQKENI. The length of the CDR3 is 15 residues. CDR3 nucleotide sequence: TGTGCCAGCTCCCGCCACAGGGTAGGCACCGGGGAGCTGTTTTTT. This gives the protein CASSRHRVGTGELFF.

This sequence joins TRBV6-5 and TRBJ2-7; unclear D gene. This CDR3 has 14 residues. V lost 0 bases, J lost 1 base, and 7 bases lay in between. From germline, CDR1 is MNHEY and CDR2 SVGAGI. The CDR3 region has the DNA TGTGCCAGCAGTTACTCCCGCGGTTCCTACGAGCAGTACTTC. Translation: CASSYSRGSYEQYF.

This chain uses TRBV4-1 with TRBJ2-1; D might be TRBD2 (6 bases). The CDR3 has 15 amino acids. The germline gives CDR1 MGHRA, CDR2 YSYEKL. V lost 1 base to trimming and J lost 4 bases, with 11 bases between them. CDR3 nucleotides: TGCGCCAGCAGCCAAGTACGGGGGACTTACAATGAGCAGTTCTTC. This encodes CASSQVRGTYNEQFF.

As concerns this clone: Compared with germline, one end of the junction differs, possibly owing to a read error. The chain employs TRBV5-4 and TRBJ2-1; the D gene is possibly TRBD2 (6 bases). The CDR3 is 16 amino acids. Germline V gene data show CDR1 as SGHNT and CDR2 as YYREEE (reference sequence). The CDR3 sequence is CASSFTGTYSDNEQFF. In DNA, the CDR3 is TGTGCCAGCAGCTTCACCGGGACTTACTCCGACAATGAGCAGTTCTTC.

The V gene is TRBV6-5, the J gene TRBJ2-7, with TRBD2 matching 7 bases. Germline CDR1 is MNHEY and CDR2 is SVGAGI. The V and J ends lost 8 bases and 5 bases, in that order; junction bases with no gene match: 9. This CDR3 contains 13 residues. Here the CDR3 reads CASGERGWDEQYF. The DNA for the CDR3 is TGTGCCAGCGGGGAGCGGGGTTGGGACGAGCAGTACTTC.

The chain couples TRBV7-6 to TRBJ1-6; TRBD1 matches 10 bases. The J segment lost 7 bases and the V segment lost 5 bases, leaving 8 bases of the junction unmatched. Germline V gene data show CDR1 as SGHVS and CDR2 as FNYEAQ. This CDR3 comprises 16 residues. CDR3 residues: CASSNHPGQGNSPLHF. DNA of the CDR3: TGTGCCAGCAGCAACCACCCGGGACAGGGGAATTCACCCCTCCACTTT. Combining the CDR3 with reference TRBV7-6 and TRBJ1-6 gives the whole variable domain GAGVSQSPRYKVTKRGQDVALRCDPISGHVSLYWYRQALGQGPEFLTYFNYEAQQDKSGLPNDRFSAERPEGSISTLTIQRTEQRDSAMYRCASSNHPGQGNSPLHFGNGTRLTVT.

This sequence joins TRBV19 and TRBJ2-1; possibly TRBD2 for D (6 bases). Per the germline V gene, CDR1 is LNHDA and CDR2 is SQIVND (reference sequence). V shed 3 bases and J shed 10 bases, with 13 bases lying between them. This CDR3 region has 13 residues. For the CDR3, the DNA is TGTGCCAGTAGTATCACTAGCCTAGTAGAGCAGTTCTTC. It yields the protein CASSITSLVEQFF. Using reference TRBV19 and TRBJ2-1 for the parts outside the CDR3, the full variable domain is DGGITQSPKYLFRKEGQNVTLSCEQNLNHDAMYWYRQDPGQGLRLIYYSQIVNDFQKGDIAEGYSVSREKKESFPLTVTSAQKNPTAFYLCASSITSLVEQFFGPGTRLTVL.

The rearrangement uses TRBV18 and TRBJ2-7; no clear D gene. CDR1 KGHSH and CDR2 LQKENI come from the germline V gene. CDR3 size: 14 residues. Trimming removed 2 bases at V and 5 bases at J, with 13 bases between. The CDR3 loop is CASSPDPLRDEQYF. CDR3 nucleotide sequence: TGTGCCAGCTCACCAGATCCCCTCCGAGACGAGCAGTACTTC.

This rearrangement joins TRBV5-1 to TRBJ2-1; the D gene is possibly TRBD2 (6 bases). Germline V gene lookup returns CDR1 SGHRS and CDR2 YFSETQ. There are 14 residues in the CDR3. V was trimmed by 4 bases and J by 4 bases, leaving 12 bases between them. The CDR3 loop is CASSPPAGYNEQFF. As DNA, the CDR3 is TGCGCCAGCAGCCCCCCCGCGGGGTACAATGAGCAGTTCTTC.

The chain is built from TRBV5-8 and TRBJ1-2; D is perhaps TRBD1 (5 bases). The CDR3 length is 14 residues. V dropped 6 bases and J dropped 1 base, with 13 bases sitting between them. The V gene's germline CDR1 is SGHTS and CDR2 YDEGEE. Written as DNA, the CDR3 is TGTGCCAGCAAACCTAGAGACAGTAACTATGGCTACACCTTC. Translating it yields CASKPRDSNYGYTF.

The chain employs TRBV6-5 and TRBJ2-2, with D hard to call. The germline V gene has CDR1 MNHEY and CDR2 SVGAGI. CDR3 size: 12 residues. The germline V and J ends were trimmed by 6 bases and 2 bases, with 4 bases remaining between them. The CDR3 sequence: CASSNNTGELFF. The CDR3 DNA sequence: TGTGCCAGCAGCAATAACACCGGGGAGCTGTTTTTT.

This chain uses TRBV7-2 with TRBJ2-5; tentative D call: TRBD2 (7 bases). The CDR3 length is 17 residues. CDR1 and CDR2 (germline): SGHTA, FQGNSA. V lost 0 bases and J lost 2, with 16 bases in between. The CDR3, as DNA: TGTGCCAGCAGCTTAGCGCTGGGGGGGGGCCTGCAAGAGACCCAGTACTTC. Amino acid sequence: CASSLALGGGLQETQYF.